This T cell receptor beta chain was recovered during a study of CD4 and CD8 cells across lung adenocarcinoma regions. Donors had localized lung adenocarcinoma, a non-small cell lung cancer. Turning to this clonotype: One junction end does not reproduce the germline sequence, and a read error may be involved.

TCRdb independently ran MiXCR on the PCR reads; one entry per CDR3 protein. The data hold around 12,000 distinct CDR3 sequences, with roughly 56% observed a single time. The source is a female donor with lung adenocarcinoma. The CD4 and CD8 labels of this study may be unreliable. Sequenced sample: CD8+ T cells from the margin of a lung tumor.

CDR3 bases: TGTGCCAGCAGTTTGGGCGGGGCCACAAACATGCAGTATTTC. Translated, it gives CASSLGGATNMQYF. The V call is TRBV27, the J call TRBJ2-4; a weak D match, TRBD2 (6 bases). The CDR3 spans 14 residues. CDR1 is MNHEY and CDR2 is SMNVEV in the germline V gene (reference sequence).